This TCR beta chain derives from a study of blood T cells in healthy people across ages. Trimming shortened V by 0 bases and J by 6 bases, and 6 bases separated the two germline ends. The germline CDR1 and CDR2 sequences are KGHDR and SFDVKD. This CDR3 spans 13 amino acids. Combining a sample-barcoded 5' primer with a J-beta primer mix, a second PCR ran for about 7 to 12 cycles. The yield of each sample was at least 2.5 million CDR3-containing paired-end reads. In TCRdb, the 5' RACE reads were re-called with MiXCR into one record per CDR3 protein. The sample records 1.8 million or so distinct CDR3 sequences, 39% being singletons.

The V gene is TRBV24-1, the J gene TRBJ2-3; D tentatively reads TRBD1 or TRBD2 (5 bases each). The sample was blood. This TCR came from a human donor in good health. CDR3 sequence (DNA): TGTGCCACCAGTGATTTGTGGGGGGATACGCAGTATTTT. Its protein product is CATSDLWGDTQYF.